Listed here are 29 T cell receptor beta chains from one sample, sequenced in a study of high-grade serous ovarian cancer treatment subgroups. The tumor samples were collected prior to definitive surgery or chemotherapy. Data came from immunoSEQ multiplex PCR; TCRdb stores just in-frame clones and leaves some out. The sample holds about 2,200 clones, approximately 66% seen once. Source material: tumor tissue. Receptor source: a human donor with high-grade serous ovarian cancer.

This clone was counted between two and nine times. The gene calls are TRBV19 and TRBJ1-6, with 7 bases matching TRBD1. From germline, CDR1 is LNHDA and CDR2 SQIVND (reference sequence). The J segment lost 10 bases and the V segment lost 5 bases, leaving 11 bases of the junction unmatched. The CDR3 totals 15 residues. The CDR3 loop is CASSDRSAGGSPLHF. The DNA of the CDR3 is TGTGCCAGTAGTGATCGATCGGCAGGGGGATCACCCCTCCACTTT.

The V and J genes are TRBV27 and TRBJ1-5; D possibly corresponds to TRBD1 (6 bases). V lost 5 bases, J lost 0 bases, and 11 bases lay in between. This CDR3 comprises 15 residues. CDR1 and CDR2 from the germline V gene are MNHEY and SMNVEV (reference sequence). The CDR3 bases are TGTGCCAGCAGTCCACGGACAGCTAGCAATCAGCCCCAGCATTTT. It specifies CASSPRTASNQPQHF.

This chain's CDR3 is CASSDGTGGEVYGYTF. The CDR3 DNA reads as TGCGCCAGCAGCGATGGGACAGGGGGCGAGGTTTATGGCTACACCTTC. V and J are TRBV10-2 and TRBJ1-2, with 12 bases identical to TRBD1. The CDR3 has 16 residues. Trimming at V came to 6 bases and at J to 5 bases, leaving 10 bases not matched to a gene. CDR1 is WSHSY, CDR2 SAAADI, per germline.

The CDR3 bases are TGTGCCAGCTGGGGAAGAGGGAAGATGGGCTATGGCTACACCTTC. Its translation: CASWGRGKMGYGYTF. The chain joins TRBV27 to TRBJ1-2; D call uncertain. Looked up from germline, CDR1 is MNHEY and CDR2 is SMNVEV (reference sequence). This CDR3 spans 15 amino acids. Trimming left V 8 bases short and J 4 bases short, with 20 bases between.

The table lists this clone with a few counts. CDR3 amino acids: CSAGLEAFF. CDR3 DNA sequence: TGCAGTGCTGGACTTGAAGCTTTCTTT. The chain has TRBV20-1 and TRBJ1-1; no definite D call. Germline CDR1 reads DFQATT; CDR2 reads SNEGSKA (reference sequence). The CDR3 contains 9 residues. V lost 5 bases, J lost 7 bases, and 5 bases lay in between.

The chain joins TRBV6-4 to TRBJ2-5; 8 bases are a match to TRBD1. The J call may be mistaken, given a closer DNA end match to TRBJ2-7. In germline, CDR1 is MRHNA, CDR2 SNTAGT. This CDR3 has 13 amino acids. CDR3 sequence reads: CATMGTGAYEQYF. CDR3 DNA sequence: TGTGCCACCATGGGGACAGGCGCCTACGAGCAGTACTTC.

This clone was seen more than once but under ten times. The chain has TRBV7-8 and TRBJ1-2; tentatively, D is TRBD1 (5 bases). Per the germline V gene, CDR1 is SGHVS and CDR2 is FQNEAQ. The CDR3 has 14 residues. Between the trimmed V and J ends, which lost 1 base and 9 bases, there was a span of 15 bases. The CDR3 sequence is CASSLDGTRRSYTF. The CDR3 DNA follows: TGTGCCAGCAGCTTAGACGGGACCAGGAGGAGCTACACCTTC. Based on the CDR3 plus reference TRBV7-8 and TRBJ1-2, the full variable domain is GAGVSQSPRYKVAKRGQDVALRCDPISGHVSLFWYQQALGQGPEFLTYFQNEAQLDKSGLPSDRFFAERPEGSVSTLKIQRTQQEDSAVYLCASSLDGTRRSYTFGSGTRLTVV.

This clone is deemed large. The DNA of the CDR3 is TGTGCCAGCAGCTTCCGGGGGAGGTTAGGGACTGAAGCTTTCTTT. It yields the protein CASSFRGRLGTEAFF. This chain links TRBV5-8 with TRBJ1-1; D possibly corresponds to TRBD1 (5 bases). There are 15 residues in the CDR3. Trimming removed 2 bases from V and 5 bases from J, with 16 bases in between. Germline V lookup: CDR1 SGHTS, CDR2 YDEGEE.

The V and J genes are TRBV6-5 and TRBJ1-1, with D unresolved. The CDR3 totals 12 residues. CDR1 MNHEY and CDR2 SVGAGI come from the germline V gene. V was pared by 10 bases and J by 6 bases, with 15 bases between. CDR3: CATLYASPEAFF. CDR3 nucleotides: TGTGCCACCCTGTACGCGAGCCCTGAAGCTTTCTTT.

In this sample, this clone turned up a few times. J is TRBJ2-2 and V is TRBV7-2; 7 positions match TRBD2. V shed 2 bases, J shed 0 bases, and the junction held 3 bases outside the gene matches. The CDR3 sequence is 16 residues long. CDR1 is SGHTA, CDR2 FQGNSA, per germline. Written as DNA, the CDR3 is TGTGCCAGCAGCTTAACAAGCGGGGCGAACACCGGGGAGCTGTTTTTT. Protein: CASSLTSGANTGELFF.

This clone appeared a single time. V is TRBV19 and J is TRBJ2-2; the D gene is possibly TRBD2 (7 bases). The germline V gene has CDR1 LNHDA and CDR2 SQIVND (reference sequence). The CDR3 spans 15 residues. Trimming shortened V by 7 bases and J by 4 bases, and 16 bases separated the two germline ends. This CDR3 is CASNRGGAITGELFF. For the CDR3, the DNA is TGTGCCAGTAATCGCGGGGGCGCTATCACCGGGGAGCTGTTTTTT.

This clone was seen a single time. CDR3 sequence: CASSLALAYEQYF. As DNA, the CDR3 is TGTGCCAGCAGCTTAGCCTTAGCCTACGAGCAGTACTTC. The chain links TRBV7-2 to TRBJ2-7; unclear D gene. Germline V gene data show CDR1 as SGHTA and CDR2 as FQGNSA. The ends were cut back, 0 bases at V and 2 bases at J, with 5 bases in the middle. This CDR3 region has 13 residues. The full variable domain, in which reference TRBV7-2 and TRBJ2-7 provide the parts outside the CDR3, is GAGVSQSPSNKVTEKGKDVELRCDPISGHTALYWYRQSLGQGLEFLIYFQGNSAPDKSGLPSDRFSAERTGGSVSTLTIQRTQQEDSAVYLCASSLALAYEQYFGPGTRLTVT.

The chain carries TRBV10-3 and TRBJ2-7; 9 bases map to TRBD2. Germline-derived CDR1 and CDR2 are ENHRY and SYGVKD. The CDR3 sequence is 15 residues long. With 2 bases clipped from V and 5 bases from J, the junction kept 7 bases outside the gene matches. The CDR3 reads CAISEPSGDGNEQYF. Written as DNA, the CDR3 is TGTGCCATCAGTGAGCCTAGCGGGGATGGGAACGAGCAGTACTTC.

The rearrangement links TRBV7-8 to TRBJ1-6; D call uncertain. Trimming took off 1 base at V and 0 bases at J, with 10 bases between the two ends. The CDR3 is 17 residues long. Germline assignment: CDR1 SGHVS and CDR2 FQNEAQ. In nucleotides, the CDR3 is TGTGCCAGCAGCTTAGTCGGCCTCAGCTCCTATAATTCACCCCTCCACTTT. This gives the protein CASSLVGLSSYNSPLHF. Drawing the rest from reference TRBV7-8 and TRBJ1-6, the complete variable domain is GAGVSQSPRYKVAKRGQDVALRCDPISGHVSLFWYQQALGQGPEFLTYFQNEAQLDKSGLPSDRFFAERPEGSVSTLKIQRTQQEDSAVYLCASSLVGLSSYNSPLHFGNGTRLTVT.

The genes are TRBV30 and TRBJ2-7, with D uncertain. Trimming pared 4 bases from V and 3 bases from J, leaving 19 bases between. The CDR3 runs to 15 residues. Looked up from germline, CDR1 is GTSNPN and CDR2 is SVGIG (reference sequence). The CDR3 nucleotides read TGTGCCTGGACTCGATCCACCGCGTCGGGCTACGAGCAGTACTTC. Its translation: CAWTRSTASGYEQYF.

The table lists this clone with a few counts. V usage is TRBV5-4 and J usage is TRBJ2-3; tentative D call: TRBD2 (5 bases). V lost 1 base, J lost 1 base, and 13 bases lay in between. Germline-derived CDR1 and CDR2 are SGHNT and YYREEE (reference sequence). The CDR3 has 16 residues. The CDR3 loop is CASSLKTGWGTDTQYF. Written as DNA, the CDR3 is TGTGCCAGCAGCTTGAAAACGGGGTGGGGCACAGATACGCAGTATTTT.

This sequence joins TRBV29-1 and TRBJ2-6; D not certain. This CDR3 is 13 amino acids long. V lost 8 bases and J lost 0, with 8 bases in between. Germline V gene sequence: CDR1 SQVTM, CDR2 ANQGSEA. The CDR3 DNA follows: TGCAGCTATTTGCGCTCTGGGGCCAACGTCCTGACTTTC. Protein product: CSYLRSGANVLTF. The full variable domain, rest sourced from reference TRBV29-1 and TRBJ2-6, is SAVISQKPSRDICQRGTSLTIQCQVDSQVTMMFWYRQQPGQSLTLIATANQGSEATYESGFVIDKFPISRPNLTFSTLTVSNMSPEDSSIYLCSYLRSGANVLTFGAGSRLTVL.

This chain links TRBV19 with TRBJ1-1; a weak D match, TRBD1 (5 bases). The CDR3 loop spans 15 amino acids. Germline assignment: CDR1 LNHDA and CDR2 SQIVND (reference sequence). V lost 7 bases and J 5 bases, leaving 20 bases between the germline ends. The CDR3 DNA is TGTGCCAGTACCCTACGGGGGGTTGGAAGGACTGAAGCTTTCTTT. This sequence encodes CASTLRGVGRTEAFF.

The count of this clone is one. The J gene is TRBJ2-1, the V gene TRBV4-3; D unresolved. The V end was cut by 0 bases, the J end by 6 bases, with 15 bases between. This CDR3 contains 16 residues. Germline V CDR1 and CDR2: LGHNA, YSLEER. CDR3 sequence: CASSQDLSSWGNEQFF. For the CDR3, the DNA is TGCGCCAGCAGCCAAGATCTTTCAAGTTGGGGCAATGAGCAGTTCTTC.

This chain links TRBV10-2 with TRBJ2-7, with TRBD2 matching 10 bases. Trimming cost V 8 bases and J 2 bases; bases outside gene matches: 12. The CDR3 is 16 amino acids. Germline CDR1 reads WSHSY; CDR2 reads SAAADI. The CDR3 loop reads CASSLSRAGGPYEQYF. The CDR3 nucleotides are TGCGCCAGCTCCCTCTCTCGAGCGGGGGGGCCCTACGAGCAGTACTTC.

The genes are TRBV28 and TRBJ1-2; D not resolved. Germline V gives CDR1 MDHEN, CDR2 SYDVKM. This CDR3 has 14 amino acids. Deletions cut 5 bases from V and 4 bases from J, with 14 bases between. The CDR3 reads CASSPTQTLYGYTF. The CDR3 DNA follows: TGTGCCAGCAGTCCCACTCAGACACTCTATGGCTACACCTTC.

The V gene is TRBV10-2, the J gene TRBJ1-2, with a tentative D call TRBD1 (5 bases). The V end was cut by 3 bases, the J end by 4 bases, with 15 bases between. Germline CDR1 is WSHSY and CDR2 is SAAADI. The CDR3 covers 15 residues. The CDR3 loop is CASSDYRDGVYGYTF. The CDR3 DNA is TGCGCCAGCAGTGATTACCGGGACGGCGTCTATGGCTACACCTTC.

This clone was found a few times. This chain connects TRBV6-4 to TRBJ2-7, with 8 positions matching TRBD1. CDR1 is MRHNA, CDR2 SNTAGT, per germline. CDR3 length: 17 residues. V lost 5 bases, J lost 0 bases, and 12 bases stayed unmatched. CDR3 coding DNA: TGTGCCAGCAGTTACGGACCAGGGGGCCGCAGCTCCTACGAGCAGTACTTC. The encoded protein is CASSYGPGGRSSYEQYF.

V is TRBV30 and J is TRBJ2-1; D is unresolved. V lost 0 bases and J lost 4, with 19 bases in between. The CDR3 extends over 17 amino acids. Germline CDR1 reads GTSNPN; CDR2 reads SVGIG (reference sequence). The CDR3 sequence is CAWSVSLGSPEYNEQFF. The DNA for the CDR3 is TGTGCCTGGAGTGTCTCTCTAGGCAGCCCGGAGTACAATGAGCAGTTCTTC.

DNA of the CDR3: TGTGCCAGCAACCCCTCCGGGGGCTCCTACGAGCAGTACTTC. Protein sequence: CASNPSGGSYEQYF. The chain employs TRBV5-4 and TRBJ2-7; weak D call: TRBD2 (6 bases). The CDR3 covers 14 residues. Trimming left V 6 bases short and J 0 bases short, with 13 bases between. Per germline, CDR1 SGHNT and CDR2 YYREEE (reference sequence).

In its sample, this clone was seen once. J is TRBJ2-3 and V is TRBV7-9; D not certain. Germline values: CDR1 SEHNR, CDR2 FQNEAQ (reference sequence). The CDR3 length is 13 residues. With 5 bases removed from V and 4 bases from J, the gap between germline ends came to 10 bases. CDR3: CASSPYIPDTQYF. CDR3 DNA sequence: TGTGCCAGCAGCCCCTATATCCCAGATACGCAGTATTTT.

This clone occurred a few times. This rearrangement joins TRBV5-6 to TRBJ1-2; 8 bases are shared with TRBD1. Unmatched junction bases numbered 16, after V lost 4 bases and J lost 5 bases. The CDR3 is 17 residues long. Per germline, CDR1 SGHDT and CDR2 YYEEEE. The CDR3 loop reads CASSHKTNPGGRYGYTF. Here the CDR3 DNA reads TGTGCCAGCAGCCATAAAACAAATCCAGGGGGCCGGTATGGCTACACCTTC.

This rearrangement joins TRBV5-1 to TRBJ2-1; D could derive from TRBD1 or TRBD2 (6 bases each). CDR3 size: 15 residues. Per germline, CDR1 SGHRS and CDR2 YFSETQ. Trimming left V 0 bases short and J 2 bases short, with 9 bases between. The CDR3 nucleotides read TGCGCCAGCAGCTTGGCGGGGGCCACCTACAATGAGCAGTTCTTC. Protein sequence: CASSLAGATYNEQFF.

This sequence joins TRBV19 and TRBJ1-2; 8 positions agree with TRBD1. CDR1 is LNHDA, CDR2 SQIVND, per germline (reference sequence). The CDR3 has 12 amino acids. V lost 7 bases to trimming and J lost 8 bases; unmatched junction nucleotides: 6. The CDR3 DNA is TGTGCCAGTACCCTGACAGGGGAGGGCTACACCTTC. Translated, it gives CASTLTGEGYTF.